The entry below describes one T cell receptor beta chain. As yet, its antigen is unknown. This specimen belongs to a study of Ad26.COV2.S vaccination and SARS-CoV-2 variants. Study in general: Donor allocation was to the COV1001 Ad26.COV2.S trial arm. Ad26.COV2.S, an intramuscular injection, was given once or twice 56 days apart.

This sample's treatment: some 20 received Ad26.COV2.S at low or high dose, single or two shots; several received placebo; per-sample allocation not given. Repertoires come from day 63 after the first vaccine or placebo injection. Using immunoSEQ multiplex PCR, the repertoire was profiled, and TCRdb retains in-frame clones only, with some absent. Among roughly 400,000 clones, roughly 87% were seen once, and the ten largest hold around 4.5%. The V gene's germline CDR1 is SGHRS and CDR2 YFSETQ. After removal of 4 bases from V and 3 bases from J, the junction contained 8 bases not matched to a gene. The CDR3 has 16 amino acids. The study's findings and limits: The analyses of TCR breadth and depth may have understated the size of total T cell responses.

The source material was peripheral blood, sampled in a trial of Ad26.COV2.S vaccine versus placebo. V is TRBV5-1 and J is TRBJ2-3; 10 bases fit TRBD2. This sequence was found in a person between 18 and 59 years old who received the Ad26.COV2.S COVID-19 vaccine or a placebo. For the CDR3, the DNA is TGCGCCAGCAGCCTACCCGGGACTAGCGAGACAGATACGCAGTATTTT. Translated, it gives CASSLPGTSETDTQYF.